What follows is one T cell receptor (beta chain) and its context. Libraries were prepared by immunoSEQ multiplex PCR; TCRdb keeps only in-frame clonotypes and omits some of them. The table includes approximately 190,000 clones, around nine tenths detected once. Germline CDR1 MNHNY, CDR2 SVGAGI (reference sequence). V lost 6 bases and J lost 5; bases outside the gene matches: 6. CDR3 length: 14 residues. The sample belongs to a study of blood T cell repertoires in COVID-19. The V call is TRBV6-6, the J call TRBJ2-5; 10 bases match TRBD1. This sequence was found in a woman in her forties who had recovered from COVID-19. The sequenced sample consisted of peripheral blood. The CDR3 region is CASRPTGGEETQYF. DNA of the CDR3: TGTGCCAGCAGACCGACAGGGGGCGAGGAGACCCAGTACTTC.